The 27 T cell receptor beta chains given below trace back to one sample, sequenced in a study of T cells in Graves' hyperthyroidism and ophthalmopathy. The TCR beta CDR3 regions underwent amplification using RNA transcripts as the source. First-round RT-PCR with HTBI primers amplified the TCR CDR3 region. TCRdb itself ran the multiplex PCR reads through MiXCR, one entry per CDR3 protein. This table has 95,000 to 100,000 distinct CDR3 sequences, around 52% appearing once. What was sequenced was blood. These receptors were obtained from a woman in her thirties or forties with Graves' hyperthyroidism.

The chain employs TRBV29-1 and TRBJ2-5; 9 bases are shared with TRBD2. Trimming cost V 3 bases and J 3 bases; bases outside gene matches: 2. Germline CDR1 is SQVTM and CDR2 is ANQGSEA. This CDR3 has 13 residues. In nucleotides, the CDR3 is TGCAGCGTTGAGCGGGAGGGAAAAGAGACCCAGTACTTC. This translates into CSVEREGKETQYF.

This clonotype was found many times. DNA of the CDR3: TGTGCCAGCAGTAAGAGCGGGAGGGTGGGCGAGCAGTACTTC. It codes for CASSKSGRVGEQYF. V usage is TRBV2 and J usage is TRBJ2-7, with 10 bases identical to TRBD2. The CDR3 sequence is 14 residues long. The V segment lost 5 bases and the J segment 6 bases; nucleotides outside the gene matches: 7. CDR1 and CDR2 (germline): SNHLY, FYNNEI.

This sequence joins TRBV7-4 and TRBJ1-2, with 11 bases aligning to TRBD1. The CDR3 extends over 14 amino acids. Unmatched junction bases numbered 4, after V lost 1 base and J lost 9 bases. Germline-derived CDR1 and CDR2 are SGHVT and SQSDAQ. CDR3 residues: CASSLDGTGGSYTF. As DNA, the CDR3 is TGTGCCAGCAGCTTAGACGGGACAGGGGGAAGCTACACCTTC.

This clonotype showed up many times. The chain couples TRBV7-2 to TRBJ2-3, with a tentative D call TRBD1 (6 bases). In germline, CDR1 is SGHTA, CDR2 FQGNSA. This CDR3 has 14 amino acids. V was cut by 3 bases and J by 6 bases, with 13 bases left in between. The DNA for the CDR3 is TGTGCCAGCAGCTTGACAGGTTTAGGGGATACGCAGTATTTT. Its translation: CASSLTGLGDTQYF. Based on the CDR3 plus reference TRBV7-2 and TRBJ2-3, the full variable domain is GAGVSQSPSNKVTEKGKDVELRCDPISGHTALYWYRQSLGQGLEFLIYFQGNSAPDKSGLPSDRFSAERTGGSVSTLTIQRTQQEDSAVYLCASSLTGLGDTQYFGPGTRLTVL.

J is TRBJ2-5 and V is TRBV7-3; 7 bases align to TRBD2. The CDR3 is made up of 15 amino acids. Per germline, CDR1 SGHTA and CDR2 FQGTGA. V lost 3 bases to trimming and J lost 5 bases; unmatched junction nucleotides: 9. CDR3 region: CASSLGGALRETQYF. CDR3 in DNA: TGTGCCAGCAGCTTGGGAGGGGCATTGAGGGAGACCCAGTACTTC.

The chain uses TRBV14 and TRBJ2-5, with 7 bases that match TRBD1. Trimming took 1 base from V and 4 from J; bases not matched to a gene: 6. This CDR3 comprises 15 residues. Germline assignment: CDR1 SGHDN and CDR2 FVKESK. Here the CDR3 reads CASSQVQGTRETQYF. In nucleotides, the CDR3 is TGTGCCAGCAGCCAAGTACAGGGGACGCGAGAGACCCAGTACTTC.

This clonotype has a count of ten or more. The chain joins TRBV20-1 to TRBJ2-7; 10 nucleotides align to TRBD2. The CDR3 length is 15 residues. V shed 0 bases, J shed 3 bases, and the junction held 5 bases outside the gene matches. Germline CDR1 DFQATT, CDR2 SNEGSKA (reference sequence). CDR3 protein: CSARDLAGDIYEQYF. The CDR3 region has the DNA TGCAGTGCTAGAGATCTAGCGGGAGATATCTACGAGCAGTACTTC.

This clonotype appeared many times. The rearrangement uses TRBV20-1 and TRBJ1-3; a weak D match, TRBD1 (6 bases). The length of the CDR3 is 15 residues. CDR1 and CDR2 from the germline V gene are DFQATT and SNEGSKA (reference sequence). Trimming left V 1 base short and J 2 bases short, with 12 bases between. CDR3 sequence reads: CSARVGGPTGNTIYF. The CDR3 DNA reads as TGCAGTGCTAGAGTGGGGGGGCCCACTGGAAACACCATATATTTT.

The genes are TRBV7-9 and TRBJ1-4, with D unclear. There are 15 residues in the CDR3. Trimming cost V 5 bases and J 7 bases, with 17 bases left between them. CDR1 is SEHNR, CDR2 FQNEAQ, per germline (reference sequence). The CDR3 DNA reads TGTGCCAGCAGCCAAGATAGCGTCAGGAGTGAAAAACTGTTTTTT. Its translation: CASSQDSVRSEKLFF.

Worth noting for this clonotype: Since a much larger clone is just one base distant, this may be a read error. The chain joins TRBV2 to TRBJ1-1; unclear D gene. Trimming stripped 5 bases from V and 7 bases from J, with 17 bases between. Germline CDR1 is SNHLY and CDR2 is FYNNEI. There are 14 residues in the CDR3. CDR3 in amino acids: CASSIDTGSYEAFF. The CDR3 DNA follows: TGTGCCAGCAGTATTGACACTGGAAGCTATGAAGCTTTCTTT. Based on the CDR3 plus reference TRBV2 and TRBJ1-1, the full variable domain is EPEVTQTPSHQVTQMGQEVILRCVPISNHLYFYWYRQILGQKVEFLVSFYNNEISEKSEIFDDQFSVERPDGSNFTLKIRSTKLEDSAMYFCASSIDTGSYEAFFGQGTRLTVV.

In its sample, this clonotype was seen once. This may arise from a read error, as a much more abundant clone is one base away. This chain links TRBV7-9 with TRBJ2-7; 9 positions agree with TRBD2. The CDR3 contains 17 residues. Germline V gives CDR1 SEHNR, CDR2 FQNEAQ (reference sequence). CDR3 sequence reads: CASSQDWREGLWGERYF. The CDR3 DNA reads as TGCGCCAGCAGCCAAGATTGGCGGGAGGGCCTTTGGGGCGAGCGGTACTTC.

This clonotype showed up many times. This chain uses TRBV9 with TRBJ2-2; D call uncertain. The CDR3 has 14 residues. V dropped 4 bases and J dropped 4 bases, with 11 bases sitting between them. Germline V gene sequence: CDR1 SGDLS, CDR2 YYNGEE. CDR3 loop: CASSPRTGTGELFF. DNA for the CDR3: TGTGCCAGCAGCCCCCGGACGGGCACCGGGGAGCTGTTTTTT.

This clonotype was seen at least ten times. The rearrangement links TRBV10-3 to TRBJ2-3, with no clear D. V was shortened by 10 bases and J by 0 bases, with 14 bases between the two germline ends. CDR3 length: 14 amino acids. The germline V gene encodes CDR1 ENHRY and CDR2 SYGVKD. CDR3: CATKGRTSTDTQYF. Written as DNA, the CDR3 is TGTGCCACAAAGGGCAGAACTAGCACAGATACGCAGTATTTT.

This clonotype has at least ten counts. The chain couples TRBV7-9 to TRBJ1-4, with 9 bases lining up with TRBD1. V was clipped by 5 bases and J by 6 bases; unmatched bases: 4. CDR1 is SEHNR, CDR2 FQNEAQ, per germline (reference sequence). This CDR3 has 14 residues. The DNA for the CDR3 is TGTGCCAGCAGCCAGGGACAGGGAGATGAAAAACTGTTTTTT. This encodes CASSQGQGDEKLFF.

In nucleotides, the CDR3 is TGTGCCAGCCGGACTAGCGGGGTCTACGAGCAGTACTTC. Translating gives CASRTSGVYEQYF. This chain links TRBV7-2 with TRBJ2-7; 12 nucleotides line up with TRBD2. Germline CDR1 reads SGHTA; CDR2 reads FQGNSA. The CDR3 covers 13 residues. Trimming at V came to 8 bases and at J to 3 bases, leaving 2 bases not matched to a gene.

V gene TRBV11-3 combines with J gene TRBJ2-5; the match to TRBD1 covers 9 bases. J gave up 4 bases and V 3 bases, and 12 bases lay outside the gene matches. The CDR3 has 17 residues. The germline CDR1 and CDR2 sequences are SGHNT and YENEEA. CDR3 loop: CASSFEGQGGRVETQYF. The CDR3 bases are TGTGCCAGCAGCTTTGAGGGACAGGGAGGGCGGGTAGAGACCCAGTACTTC.

The J gene is TRBJ1-2, the V gene TRBV7-2; TRBD1 aligns across 8 bases. CDR3 size: 16 residues. V trimming: 6 bases; J trimming: 3 bases; junction bases outside the gene matches: 12. Germline-derived CDR1 and CDR2 are SGHTA and FQGNSA. The CDR3 nucleotides are TGTGCCAGCAGTTGGGACGGGACAGGTATTGACTATGGCTACACCTTC. Protein product: CASSWDGTGIDYGYTF.

This chain uses TRBV12-3 or TRBV12-4 with TRBJ1-6, with no clear D. The CDR3 has 13 amino acids. V lost 2 bases and J 8 bases, leaving 7 bases between the germline ends. CDR3 sequence reads: CASSLNGDSPLHF. For the CDR3, the DNA is TGTGCCAGCAGTTTAAATGGCGATTCACCCCTCCACTTT.

This clonotype has a handful of counts. The CDR3 spells CASSLGTGGRKLFF. The CDR3 DNA reads TGTGCCAGCAGTTTGGGGACAGGGGGAAGGAAACTGTTTTTT. The chain is built from TRBV2 and TRBJ1-4; 11 nucleotides match TRBD1. The CDR3 has 14 residues. Germline V CDR1 and CDR2: SNHLY, FYNNEI. The V and J ends lost 5 bases and 11 bases, in that order; junction bases with no gene match: 7.

This clonotype was seen only a few times. The chain is built from TRBV2 and TRBJ1-5, with a tentative D call TRBD1 (6 bases). V gave up 5 bases and J gave up 4 bases, with 15 bases separating them. Germline assignment: CDR1 SNHLY and CDR2 FYNNEI. The CDR3 contains 15 residues. The CDR3 protein is CASSLAGGRNQPQHF. The DNA of the CDR3 is TGTGCCAGCAGTTTGGCGGGGGGCAGAAATCAGCCCCAGCATTTT.

The chain joins TRBV29-1 to TRBJ2-5; D unclear. This CDR3 has 11 residues. V was shortened by 3 bases and J by 2 bases, with 4 bases between the two germline ends. Germline V gene lookup returns CDR1 SQVTM and CDR2 ANQGSEA. CDR3 sequence reads: CSVDDQETQYF. The CDR3 nucleotides are TGCAGCGTTGACGATCAAGAGACCCAGTACTTC.

Concerning this clonotype: Possible read error: a much larger clone is one base away. This chain connects TRBV7-2 to TRBJ2-7; either TRBD1 or TRBD2 may fit D (5 bases each). With 3 bases removed from V and 6 bases from J, the gap between germline ends came to 6 bases. The CDR3 consists of 11 residues. In germline, CDR1 is SGHTA, CDR2 FQGNSA. The DNA of the CDR3 is TGTGCCAGCAGCTTGGGGGTCGAGCAGTACTTC. Translating it yields CASSLGVEQYF.

The rearrangement links TRBV12-3 or TRBV12-4 to TRBJ2-5, with TRBD1 identical over 7 bases. Trimming removed 6 bases from V and 3 bases from J; junction bases left unmatched: 7. This CDR3 is built from 14 residues. CDR3 protein: CASSSPGQKETQYF. In DNA form, the CDR3 reads TGTGCCAGCAGCTCTCCGGGACAGAAAGAGACCCAGTACTTC.

This chain links TRBV6-5 with TRBJ2-6, with unresolved D. V lost 6 bases, J lost 0 bases, and 9 bases lay in between. CDR1 is MNHEY and CDR2 is SVGAGI in the germline V gene. CDR3 length: 15 residues. For the CDR3, the DNA is TGTGCCAGCAGGGGTGGCAGCTCTGGGGCCAACGTCCTGACTTTC. Protein: CASRGGSSGANVLTF.

The chain has TRBV5-4 and TRBJ2-5; TRBD1 agrees at 7 bases. CDR1 is SGHNT and CDR2 is YYREEE in the germline V gene (reference sequence). Unmatched junction bases numbered 4, after V lost 3 bases and J lost 5 bases. This CDR3 is built from 13 residues. The CDR3 reads CASSSPDRETQYF. Written as DNA, the CDR3 is TGTGCCAGCAGCTCCCCGGACAGGGAGACCCAGTACTTC.

The CDR3 DNA is TGTGCCAGCAGACCTCGGACAGGACGCAATGAAAACACCATATATTTT. Its protein product is CASRPRTGRNENTIYF. The chain combines TRBV6-1 with TRBJ1-3; 7 bases match TRBD1. Per germline, CDR1 MNHNS and CDR2 SASEGT. The CDR3 is made up of 16 amino acids. V lost 6 bases, J lost 6 bases, and 14 bases stayed unmatched.

In this sample, this clonotype turned up many times. The J gene is TRBJ2-2, the V gene TRBV29-1; no reliable D call. V was cut by 7 bases and J by 2 bases, with 14 bases left in between. The CDR3 covers 14 residues. CDR1 SQVTM and CDR2 ANQGSEA come from the germline V gene. CDR3: CSARTYANTGELFF. The CDR3 DNA follows: TGCAGCGCCCGGACCTATGCTAACACCGGGGAGCTGTTTTTT.